This T cell receptor beta chain derives from a study of control samples from healthy donors and cancer patients (dated by TCRdb to 2019 to 2021). This clone has a handful of counts. Its cognate antigen has yet to be identified. Base-call qualities are not available, and no considerably larger clone is one nucleotide away. The method behind the library was the immunoSEQ multiplex PCR assay. TCRdb's version of the immuneACCESS table is confined to in-frame rearrangements and falls short of the full clone set. An unresolved V gene accounts for under half of the shortfall where checked; the remainder is of unknown origin. Here the sample has 100,000 to 110,000 clones; roughly 87% occur a single time. The top ten constitute more than 15% of the sample. Sequenced input: blood. The sequence came from a woman between 45 and 65 years old in good health.

The CDR3 has the sequence CASSLFGGGARNEQFF. The DNA sequence reads TGTGCCAGCAGCTTATTCGGCGGGGGGGCCAGGAATGAGCAGTTCTTC. This chain is built from TRBV11-2 and TRBJ2-1; 9 junctional bases match TRBD2. CDR1 is given as SGHAT and CDR2 as FQNNGV, both from the germline V gene. V is trimmed back by 2 bases and J by 7 bases, and the junction contains 9 bases that no gene match accounts for. The CDR3 starts with the cysteine, ends with the phenylalanine, and has 16 residues. Only the CDR3 region is kept as DNA, spanning 48 bases read in frame from base 1.